The entry below describes one T cell receptor beta chain. These data belong to a study of blood T cell repertoires in COVID-19. About the research overall: The study drew acute and convalescent COVID-19 samples from the United States, Italy and Spain. Sources were T cells, B-cell-depleted T cells, or PBMCs; the material itself was cDNA or gDNA.

Original data processing: Amplification of reference gene primers was used by the study to estimate nucleated cell counts. Assay: immunoSEQ multiplex PCR; the TCRdb copy retains only in-frame clones and omits some. D and trimming were read from the DNA, whereas the V and J calls and clone size are those reported in that table. The sample consists of some 72,000 clones, around nine tenths of them appearing once. The receptor was isolated from a man aged 50 to 59 with active COVID-19. The specimen was peripheral blood.

The CDR3 spells CAWVRTSGGTDTQYF. CDR3 DNA: TGTGCCTGGGTCAGGACTAGCGGGGGGACAGATACGCAGTATTTT. The J gene is TRBJ2-3, the V gene TRBV30; 14 positions agree with TRBD2. Germline assignment: CDR1 GTSNPN and CDR2 SVGIG (reference sequence). V was clipped by 5 bases and J by 3 bases; unmatched bases: 4. This CDR3 contains 15 residues.